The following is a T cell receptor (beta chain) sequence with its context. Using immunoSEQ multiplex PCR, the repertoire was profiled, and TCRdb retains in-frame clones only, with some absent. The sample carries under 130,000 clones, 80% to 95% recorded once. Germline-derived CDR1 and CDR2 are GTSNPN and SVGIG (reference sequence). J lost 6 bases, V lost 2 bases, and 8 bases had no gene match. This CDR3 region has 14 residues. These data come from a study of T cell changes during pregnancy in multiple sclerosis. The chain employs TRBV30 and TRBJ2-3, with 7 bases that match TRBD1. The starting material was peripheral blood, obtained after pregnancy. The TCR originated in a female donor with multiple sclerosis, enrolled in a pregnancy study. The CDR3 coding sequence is TGTGCCTGGAGTTTAGGGGGCACATCGGATACGCAGTATTTT. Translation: CAWSLGGTSDTQYF.